One T cell receptor beta chain is described in this entry. Its antigen is still unknown. Here immunoSEQ multiplex PCR was the method, and the copy in TCRdb shows in-frame clones only, minus some. The sample consists of approximately 2.1 million clones, more than 80% of them appearing once. The data derive from a study of shared clonotypes between healthy human individuals. The wider study: Each donor had three CD4 naive, three CD4 memory, two CD8 naive and one CD8 memory plate. Study observations and caveats: Researchers sampled only blood; tissue repertoires likely differ. Donors were few, which limited the genetic and exposure-history diversity represented.

The donors, healthy adults who were HIV-negative, had experienced no recent acute infections or vaccinations. The CDR3 is made up of 11 amino acids. The V gene lost 4 bases and the J gene lost 15 bases, with 16 bases spanning the gap. Germline-derived CDR1 and CDR2 are SQVTM and ANQGSEA. V gene TRBV29-1 combines with J gene TRBJ2-1; a possible D gene is TRBD1 (6 bases). Sample: naive CD4+ T cells from PBMCs. Subset defined: CD45RA+ positively selected. The source of this sequence is a young man in good health. Some clones in this sample may be carry-over from other donors' samples. CDR3 nucleotide sequence: TGCAGCGTTGCCGGGGACAACTTGGGGTTCTTC. It specifies CSVAGDNLGFF.